The clone carrying this T cell receptor beta chain was seen a few times. The antigen is undetermined. In TCRdb, the reads were re-called with MiXCR into one record per CDR3 protein. The sample has some 800,000 distinct CDR3 sequences, around 29% seen once. V lost 3 bases and J lost 0, with 11 bases in between. CDR1 and CDR2 (germline): LNHDA, SQIVND (reference sequence). This CDR3 region has 15 residues. This sample stems from a study of T cell repertoires in cytomegalovirus infection. Study-wide results and limits: HLA-C-restricted CMV-specific TCR beta clonotypes were dominant in the ex vivo response.

The source is a human donor in good health (CMV status not recorded). Some clones in this sample may be carry-over from other donors' samples. V and J are TRBV19 and TRBJ1-2; D unclear. The specimen was cultured CD8+ T cells from PBMCs, collected from culture after CMV antigen stimulation. The CDR3 DNA reads TGTGCCAGTAGTATTCGCCTCCCCACTAACTATGGCTACACCTTC. Translating it yields CASSIRLPTNYGYTF.